This T cell receptor beta chain was profiled in a study of blood T cells in healthy people across ages (dated by TCRdb to about 2015). Context from the whole study: In model experiments, template switching captured about one uniquely barcoded TCR beta cDNA molecule for every two T cells. Age-related changes in TCR beta repertoire diversity were measured in the study by deep sequencing normalized with unique cDNA molecular identifiers. The donors were split into four age groups: young (average around 15 years), middle-aged (more than 35), aged (about 56) and long-lived (82). To avoid experimental bias, donors of different ages were randomly spread across the sequencing lanes. The study analyzed two additional independent replicas of 1 million unique cDNA reads from the same blood draw for two donors, one aged 18 to 30 and one aged 80 or older.

Preparation of the library involved 5' RACE. Sequencing used an Illumina HiSeq 2500. The second PCR ran for roughly 7 to 12 cycles and used a J-beta primer mix along with a sample-barcoded 5' primer. Each TCR beta cDNA molecule received a unique molecular identifier from a template-switch 5' adaptor carrying 12 random nucleotides. At least 2.5 million CDR3-containing paired-end reads were obtained from each sample. First-strand cDNA was synthesized from all RNA with the Mint cDNA synthesis kit, primed by a TRBC-specific oligonucleotide. Following uracil-DNA glycosylase treatment, all cDNA underwent a first 18-cycle PCR with the universal primers M1SS and BC2_uni_R. The paper's data handling went like this. Normalization of each sample was performed by random selection of 1 million high-quality reads, each carrying a distinct molecular identifier. Instead of being binned into consensus sequences, reads that shared molecular identifiers were thrown out. CDR3 identification, clonotype clustering and error correction used MiTCR with a Q25 quality threshold and the strictest error-elimination algorithm. Lower-bound total TCR beta diversity was estimated with a nonparametric unseen species model using Euler transformation. TCRdb reworked the public reads: Q25 trimming with fastp, MiXCR clone assembly, productive beta chains retained. Every distinct CDR3 protein forms one entry, paired with its most common genes and DNA. TCRdb assigned the V and J calls; the authors' analysis was not used. For this sample there are hundreds of thousands of distinct CDR3 sequences; less than 45% appear just once. The top ten constitute about 32% of the sample.

The paper as a whole reports these results and caveats: Compared with the aged group, the long-lived group had more naive CD4+ T cells, fewer expanded clones and increased TCR diversity, a pattern suggesting age selection. As age increased, observed TCR beta diversity per million T cells dropped in a roughly linear way, and a significant reduction was already evident by age 40. Conclusive comparison of naive and antigen-experienced compartments was prevented by the profiling of bulk unsorted PBMCs. A strong correlation was found between observed TCR beta diversity and the percentage of naive T cells measured by flow cytometry. Estimates of total diversity from one million sequenced T cells were regarded as lower bounds and underestimates. The CMV infection status of donors was not known, potentially confounding age-related changes in expanded clonotypes.

Points on this clonotype: Its antigen is still unknown. No much larger clone exists at a distance of one base, and base qualities are not known.

Relative to germline, V is 1 base shorter and J is 4 bases shorter, with 13 bases between their ends. Sequences DFQATT (CDR1) and SNEGSKA (CDR2) are obtained from the germline V gene (reference sequence). From its cysteine to its phenylalanine, the CDR3 spans 15 amino acids. Only the CDR3 part of the read is kept: 45 bases, read in frame from the first base. Systemically healthy Caucasian individuals from Russia, some 40 in total and aged roughly 6 to 100 years, were included as donors. Roughly 10 milliliters of peripheral blood were drawn from each donor into EDTA-treated Vacutainer tubes. Ficoll-Paque density-gradient centrifugation was used to isolate PBMCs, with at least 6 million obtained per sample. Total RNA was extracted from PBMCs with Trizol reagent, with at least 5 micrograms obtained per sample. For every donor, flow cytometry on a PBMC aliquot measured the percentage of naive CD45RAhigh/CD27high T cells.

The V and J segments used are TRBV20-1 and TRBJ1-4; the D gene is not confidently resolved. The clonotype was recovered from an elderly man in good health. Input material: blood. The bases read TGCAGTGCTAGAGTTCCACAGAGAGATAATGAAAAACTGTTTTTT. Translated, this is CSARVPQRDNEKLFF.